Reported below is one TCR beta chain. Its antigen is unknown. Qualities for individual bases were not recorded, and no much larger clone is one base off. The CDR3 holds 15 amino acids from the cysteine to the phenylalanine. Only CDR3 DNA is held: 45 bases, read in frame from base 1. V is trimmed back by 5 bases and J by 5 bases, and the junction contains 9 bases that no gene match accounts for. The germline V gene supplies CDR1 MDHEN and CDR2 SYDVKM. Library preparation employed the immunoSEQ multiplex PCR assay. TCRdb limited this immuneACCESS table to in-frame rearrangements with V and J called. A share of clones is missing; checked studies link under half to unresolved V genes, and the rest is unexplained. The sample table holds about 84,000 clones, of which more than 95% were seen once. The ten largest clones represent 0.15% of the sample. The sample belongs to a study of technical replicates of blood from several donors (dated by TCRdb to the late 2010s).

The sequencing input was T cells isolated from PBMCs. The receptor was derived from a human donor in good health. Rearrangement joined TRBV28 to TRBJ2-1; TRBD2 agrees with 7 junctional bases. Here the CDR3 is given as CASSAAGVADNEQFF. At the DNA level, the sequence is TGTGCCAGCAGTGCGGCGGGAGTTGCCGACAATGAGCAGTTCTTC.